The 26 T cell receptor beta chains below come from one sample, sequenced in a study of blood T cell repertoires in COVID-19. Repertoires were generated with immunoSEQ multiplex PCR, while TCRdb's copy carries only in-frame clones and drops some. Of 250,000 to 350,000 clones in the sample, around 89% were seen once. Sequenced sample: PBMCs or T cells enriched from blood (not recorded which). These receptors all stem from a woman aged 55-69 years in a cohort exposed to, infected with or recovered from COVID-19 (not recorded which).

J is TRBJ2-7 and V is TRBV12-3 or TRBV12-4; D is ambiguous. V gave up 8 bases and J gave up 3 bases, with 14 bases separating them. The CDR3 runs to 13 residues. The CDR3 DNA is TGTGCCAGCGGGCCTGATAAATACTACGAGCAGTACTTC. Translation gives CASGPDKYYEQYF.

This clone has only one observation. The rearrangement joins TRBV7-2 to TRBJ2-4; TRBD2 matches at 10 bases. V was pared by 1 base and J by 0 bases, with 3 bases of the junction left unmatched. Germline-derived CDR1 and CDR2 are SGHTA and FQGNSA. This CDR3 region has 17 residues. CDR3 nucleotide sequence: TGTGCCAGCAGCTTAGGACTAGCGGGCCTAGCCAAAAACATTCAGTACTTC. Amino acid sequence: CASSLGLAGLAKNIQYF. Complete variable domain (other parts from reference TRBV7-2 and TRBJ2-4): GAGVSQSPSNKVTEKGKDVELRCDPISGHTALYWYRQSLGQGLEFLIYFQGNSAPDKSGLPSDRFSAERTGGSVSTLTIQRTQQEDSAVYLCASSLGLAGLAKNIQYFGAGTRLSVL.

The genes are TRBV19 and TRBJ2-3; 12 bases agree with TRBD2. CDR1 is LNHDA, CDR2 SQIVND, per germline (reference sequence). The CDR3 sequence is 16 residues long. With 3 bases clipped from V and 6 bases from J, the junction kept 7 bases outside the gene matches. CDR3 sequence (DNA): TGTGCCAGTAGTATTCCCTCAACTAGCGGGAGGGATACGCAGTATTTT. Translating gives CASSIPSTSGRDTQYF.

The V call is TRBV5-4, the J call TRBJ2-1, with D unresolved. Per the germline V gene, CDR1 is SGHNT and CDR2 is YYREEE (reference sequence). CDR3 length equals 15 residues. Trimming pared 3 bases from V and 1 base from J, leaving 11 bases between. CDR3 protein: CASSSSVHSYNEQFF. CDR3 coding DNA: TGTGCCAGCAGCTCCTCGGTCCATTCCTACAATGAGCAGTTCTTC.

This chain uses TRBV7-8 with TRBJ1-4; TRBD1 aligns across 7 bases. The CDR3 runs to 15 residues. CDR1 SGHVS and CDR2 FQNEAQ come from the germline V gene. V lost 1 base, J lost 4 bases, and 3 bases stayed unmatched. The CDR3 is CASSLGTGFNEKLFF. As DNA, the CDR3 is TGTGCCAGCAGCTTAGGGACAGGTTTTAATGAAAAACTGTTTTTT.

The chain employs TRBV28 and TRBJ1-1, with unresolved D. Germline-derived CDR1 and CDR2 are MDHEN and SYDVKM. The CDR3 is 12 residues long. The V gene lost 1 base and the J gene lost 7 bases, with 7 bases spanning the gap. The CDR3 DNA is TGTGCCAGCAGTTTATTACTGAGTGAAGCTTTCTTT. Its protein product is CASSLLLSEAFF.

This clone appeared once. The V gene is TRBV3-1 (or the pseudogene TRBV3-2), the J gene TRBJ1-4; 8 bases align to TRBD1. CDR1 is LGHDT, CDR2 YNNKEL, per germline (reference sequence). Unmatched junction bases numbered 9, after V lost 1 base and J lost 5 bases. There are 17 residues in the CDR3. The CDR3 DNA reads as TGTGCCAGCAGCCAAGGGCAGGGGGCTGGTGCGAATGAAAAACTGTTTTTT. This gives the protein CASSQGQGAGANEKLFF.

J is TRBJ2-3 and V is TRBV18; 9 bases are a match to TRBD2. Germline V gives CDR1 KGHSH, CDR2 LQKENI. Germline trimming cut 4 bases from V and 2 bases from J; bases unmatched to any gene: 7. The CDR3 loop spans 16 amino acids. The chain's CDR3 is CASSLIAGGATDTQYF. In DNA, the CDR3 is TGTGCCAGCTCACTAATCGCGGGAGGGGCCACAGATACGCAGTATTTT.

The V and J genes are TRBV15 and TRBJ2-7; possibly TRBD1 for D (6 bases). V gave up 0 bases and J gave up 4 bases, with 10 bases separating them. CDR3 size: 14 residues. The germline gives CDR1 LNHNV, CDR2 YYDKDF (reference sequence). The CDR3 coding sequence is TGTGCCACCAGCAGAGATCTCAGGGGATACGAGCAGTACTTC. This sequence encodes CATSRDLRGYEQYF.

The chain combines TRBV5-4 with TRBJ2-3; 9 bases map to TRBD2. V was pared by 0 bases and J by 3 bases, with 8 bases of the junction left unmatched. The CDR3 extends over 17 amino acids. CDR1 SGHNT and CDR2 YYREEE come from the germline V gene (reference sequence). The DNA of the CDR3 is TGTGCCAGCAGCTTGGATTTAGCGGGAGTGGTGACAGATACGCAGTATTTT. It specifies CASSLDLAGVVTDTQYF.

This sequence joins TRBV7-9 and TRBJ2-5, with 13 bases fitting TRBD2. The ends lost 3 bases at V and 4 bases at J; junction bases unmatched: 5. Germline CDR1 reads SEHNR; CDR2 reads FQNEAQ (reference sequence). The CDR3 is 16 amino acids. The CDR3 DNA sequence: TGTGCCAGCAGCTTTTGGACTAGCGGGAGTCGAGAGACCCAGTACTTC. Protein: CASSFWTSGSRETQYF.

The rearrangement uses TRBV19 and TRBJ1-5, with D possibly matching TRBD1 (6 bases). The germline V gene encodes CDR1 LNHDA and CDR2 SQIVND (reference sequence). This CDR3 is 15 amino acids long. V was pared by 6 bases and J by 0 bases, with 12 bases between. CDR3 loop: CASSRTEYSNQPQHF. The DNA for the CDR3 is TGTGCCAGTAGCCGGACAGAGTATAGCAATCAGCCCCAGCATTTT.

This clone came up a few times. J is TRBJ2-3 and V is TRBV10-2, with D possibly TRBD1 on 6 matching bases. The CDR3 covers 18 residues. Deletions cut 0 bases from V and 2 bases from J, with 18 bases between. Germline assignment: CDR1 WSHSY and CDR2 SAAADI. The CDR3 sequence is CASSESPYRVSDTDTQYF. The CDR3 nucleotides are TGCGCCAGCAGTGAGTCCCCCTACAGGGTTAGTGACACAGATACGCAGTATTTT.

CDR3 sequence reads: CASSQQGMKQYF. The CDR3 DNA reads TGTGCCAGCAGCCAACAGGGGATGAAGCAGTACTTC. The rearrangement links TRBV14 to TRBJ2-7; possible D gene TRBD1, 6 bases. The germline V gene has CDR1 SGHDN and CDR2 FVKESK. This CDR3 spans 12 amino acids. Trimming stripped 2 bases from V and 8 bases from J, with 10 bases between. Together with reference TRBV14 and TRBJ2-7, the CDR3 gives the full variable domain: EAGVTQFPSHSVIEKGQTVTLRCDPISGHDNLYWYRRVMGKEIKFLLHFVKESKQDESGMPNNRFLAERTGGTYSTLKVQPAELEDSGVYFCASSQQGMKQYFGPGTRLTVT.

The chain couples TRBV6-2 or TRBV6-3 to TRBJ2-6; D perhaps matches TRBD1 (6 bases). V lost 0 bases and J lost 0, with 12 bases in between. This CDR3 has 18 amino acids. From germline, CDR1 is MNHEY and CDR2 SVGEGT. CDR3 region: CASSYSIGDNSGANVLTF. CDR3 bases: TGTGCCAGCAGTTACTCGATAGGGGACAACTCTGGGGCCAACGTCCTGACTTTC.

This clone came up a few times. The chain employs TRBV28 and TRBJ2-3; no definite D call. V was cut by 6 bases and J by 4 bases, with 5 bases left in between. Per germline, CDR1 MDHEN and CDR2 SYDVKM. The CDR3 runs 11 residues. The CDR3 sequence: CASSVADTQYF. CDR3 nucleotides: TGTGCCAGCAGCGTAGCAGATACGCAGTATTTT.

The chain is built from TRBV3-1 (or the pseudogene TRBV3-2) and TRBJ2-5; TRBD2 aligns across 9 bases. The trim removed 1 base at V and 0 bases at J, leaving 9 bases unmatched. The CDR3 length is 18 residues. Germline loops: CDR1 LGHDT, CDR2 YNNKEL (reference sequence). The CDR3 here is CASSQGRMSGRNQETQYF. CDR3 coding DNA: TGTGCCAGCAGCCAAGGACGTATGAGCGGGAGGAACCAAGAGACCCAGTACTTC.

In its sample, this clone was seen a few times. The gene calls are TRBV10-2 and TRBJ2-2; the D is unclear. Deletions cut 6 bases from V and 7 bases from J, with 6 bases between. Germline V lookup: CDR1 WSHSY, CDR2 SAAADI. The CDR3 runs to 11 residues. Written as DNA, the CDR3 is TGCGCCAGCAGCTATATCGGGGAGCTGTTTTTT. Amino acids: CASSYIGELFF.

The chain employs TRBV7-2 and TRBJ2-7; no reliable D call. With 3 bases removed from V and 6 bases from J, the gap between germline ends came to 12 bases. This CDR3 has 13 amino acids. Germline V lookup: CDR1 SGHTA, CDR2 FQGNSA. The CDR3 region has the DNA TGTGCCAGCAGCTTGACCCGACTCGGCGAGCAGTACTTC. Translation gives CASSLTRLGEQYF.

A note on this clone: The junction differs from germline at one of its ends, possibly a read error. The V call is TRBV20-1, the J call TRBJ2-1, with a weak D call TRBD2 (5 bases). In germline, CDR1 is DFQATT, CDR2 SNEGSKA (reference sequence). The CDR3 has 11 residues. CDR3: CSASLGKPVVF. The CDR3 DNA reads TGCAGTGCAAGCCTCGGGAAACCTGTGGTCTTC.

Turning to this clone: Other DNA sequences in the same sample also yield this CDR3. This chain links TRBV28 with TRBJ2-7, with 8 bases matching TRBD1. This CDR3 is 13 amino acids long. Losses at the gene ends were 2 bases for V and 3 bases for J; bases not matched to a gene: 0. The germline V gene encodes CDR1 MDHEN and CDR2 SYDVKM. The CDR3 loop is CASSLTGGYEQYF. The CDR3 coding sequence is TGTGCCAGCAGTTTAACAGGGGGCTACGAGCAGTACTTC.

The J gene is TRBJ2-7, the V gene TRBV3-1 (or the pseudogene TRBV3-2); 11 bases line up with TRBD2. Germline V gives CDR1 LGHDT, CDR2 YNNKEL (reference sequence). Germline trimming cut 2 bases from V and 1 base from J; bases unmatched to any gene: 1. The CDR3 is made up of 15 amino acids. CDR3 region: CASSQRTSGSYEQYF. CDR3 DNA: TGTGCCAGCAGCCAAAGGACTAGCGGGTCCTACGAGCAGTACTTC.

This clone appeared a few times. V usage is TRBV7-2 and J usage is TRBJ2-1, with 7 bases matching TRBD2. Germline CDR1 is SGHTA and CDR2 is FQGNSA. The CDR3 contains 16 residues. V was clipped by 5 bases and J by 3 bases; unmatched bases: 10. The CDR3 reads CASSLTAGALYNEQFF. Written as DNA, the CDR3 is TGTGCCAGCAGCCTTACGGCGGGAGCACTCTACAATGAGCAGTTCTTC. Looking up the rest from reference TRBV7-2 and TRBJ2-1 gives the full variable domain: GAGVSQSPSNKVTEKGKDVELRCDPISGHTALYWYRQSLGQGLEFLIYFQGNSAPDKSGLPSDRFSAERTGGSVSTLTIQRTQQEDSAVYLCASSLTAGALYNEQFFGPGTRLTVL.

This chain links TRBV28 with TRBJ1-2; D gene ambiguous. Germline CDR1 MDHEN, CDR2 SYDVKM. V lost 2 bases, J lost 8 bases, and 9 bases lay in between. This CDR3 is 12 amino acids long. The CDR3 reads CASSLTGEGYTF. CDR3 in DNA: TGTGCCAGCAGTTTAACTGGGGAGGGCTACACCTTC.

This rearrangement joins TRBV5-8 to TRBJ1-5; 7 bases are shared with TRBD1. J was trimmed by 0 bases and V by 4 bases; bases with no gene match: 7. The CDR3 loop spans 16 amino acids. Looked up from germline, CDR1 is SGHTS and CDR2 is YDEGEE. CDR3 coding DNA: TGTGCCAGCAGCCCGAGACAGGGACTTAGCAATCAGCCCCAGCATTTT. Its protein is CASSPRQGLSNQPQHF.

The chain recombines TRBV24-1 with TRBJ2-1, with 11 bases matching TRBD2. The CDR3 is 15 residues long. Germline-derived CDR1 and CDR2 are KGHDR and SFDVKD. Germline trimming cut 7 bases from V and 7 bases from J; bases unmatched to any gene: 8. CDR3 loop: CATSATSGSSNEQFF. CDR3 DNA sequence: TGTGCCACCAGCGCTACTAGCGGGAGTTCAAATGAGCAGTTCTTC.